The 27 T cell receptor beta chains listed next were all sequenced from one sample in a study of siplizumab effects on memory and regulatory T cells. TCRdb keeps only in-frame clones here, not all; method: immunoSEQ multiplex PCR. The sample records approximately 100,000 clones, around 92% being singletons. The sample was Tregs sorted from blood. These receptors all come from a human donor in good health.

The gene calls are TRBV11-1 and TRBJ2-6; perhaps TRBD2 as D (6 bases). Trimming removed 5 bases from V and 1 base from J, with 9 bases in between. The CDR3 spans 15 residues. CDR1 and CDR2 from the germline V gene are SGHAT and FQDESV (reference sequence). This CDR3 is CASSPRGSGANVLTF. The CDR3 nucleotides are TGTGCCAGCAGCCCACGGGGGTCTGGGGCCAACGTCCTGACTTTC.

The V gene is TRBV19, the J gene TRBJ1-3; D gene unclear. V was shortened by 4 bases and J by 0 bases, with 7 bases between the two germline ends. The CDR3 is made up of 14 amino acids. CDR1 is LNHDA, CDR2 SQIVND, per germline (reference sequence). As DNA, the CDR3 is TGTGCCAGTAGTAAGGGCTCCTCTGGAAACACCATATATTTT. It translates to CASSKGSSGNTIYF. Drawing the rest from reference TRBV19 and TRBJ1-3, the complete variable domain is DGGITQSPKYLFRKEGQNVTLSCEQNLNHDAMYWYRQDPGQGLRLIYYSQIVNDFQKGDIAEGYSVSREKKESFPLTVTSAQKNPTAFYLCASSKGSSGNTIYFGEGSWLTVV.

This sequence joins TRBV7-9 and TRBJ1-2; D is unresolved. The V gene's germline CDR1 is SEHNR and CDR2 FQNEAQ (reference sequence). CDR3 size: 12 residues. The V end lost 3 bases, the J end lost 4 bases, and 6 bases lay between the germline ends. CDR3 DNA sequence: TGTGCCAGCAGCTTTGTGGTCTATGGCTACACCTTC. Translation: CASSFVVYGYTF.

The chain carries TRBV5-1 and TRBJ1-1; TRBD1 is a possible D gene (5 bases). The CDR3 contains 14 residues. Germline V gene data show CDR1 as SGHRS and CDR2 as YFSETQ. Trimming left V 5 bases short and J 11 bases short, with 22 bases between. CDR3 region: CASSPGTGQKKAFF. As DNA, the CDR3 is TGCGCCAGCAGTCCTGGGACGGGCCAAAAAAAGGCTTTCTTT.

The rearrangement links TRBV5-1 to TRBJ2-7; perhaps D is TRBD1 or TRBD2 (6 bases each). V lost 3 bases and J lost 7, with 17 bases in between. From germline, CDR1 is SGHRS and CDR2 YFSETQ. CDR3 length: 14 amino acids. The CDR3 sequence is CASSSYRDLNEQYF. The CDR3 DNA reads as TGCGCCAGCAGCTCCTACAGGGACTTAAATGAGCAGTACTTC.

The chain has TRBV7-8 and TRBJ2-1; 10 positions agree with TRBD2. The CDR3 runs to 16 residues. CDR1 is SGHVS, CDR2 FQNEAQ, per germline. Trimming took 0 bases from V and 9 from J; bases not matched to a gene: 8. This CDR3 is CASSLAGLAGVSEQFF. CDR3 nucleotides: TGTGCCAGCAGCTTAGCGGGCCTAGCGGGAGTCAGTGAGCAGTTCTTC.

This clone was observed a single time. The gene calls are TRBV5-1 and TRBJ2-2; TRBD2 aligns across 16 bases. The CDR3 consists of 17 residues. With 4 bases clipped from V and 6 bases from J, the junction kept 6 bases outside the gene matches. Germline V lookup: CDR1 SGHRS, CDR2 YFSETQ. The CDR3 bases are TGCGCCAGCAGCGTCCCGGGACTAGCGGGAGGGCCCGGGGAGCTGTTTTTT. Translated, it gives CASSVPGLAGGPGELFF.

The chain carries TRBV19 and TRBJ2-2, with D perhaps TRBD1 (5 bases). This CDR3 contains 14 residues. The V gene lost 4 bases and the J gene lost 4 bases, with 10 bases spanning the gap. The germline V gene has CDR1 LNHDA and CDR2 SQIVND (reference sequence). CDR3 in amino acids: CASSSQGSTGELFF. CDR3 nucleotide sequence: TGTGCCAGTAGTAGTCAGGGTAGCACCGGGGAGCTGTTTTTT.

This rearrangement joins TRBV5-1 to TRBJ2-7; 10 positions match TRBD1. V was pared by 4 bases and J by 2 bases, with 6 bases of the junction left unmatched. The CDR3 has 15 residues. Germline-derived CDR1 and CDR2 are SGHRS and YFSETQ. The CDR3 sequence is CASSPGQGGTYEQYF. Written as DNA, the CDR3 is TGCGCCAGCAGCCCAGGACAGGGGGGAACCTACGAGCAGTACTTC.

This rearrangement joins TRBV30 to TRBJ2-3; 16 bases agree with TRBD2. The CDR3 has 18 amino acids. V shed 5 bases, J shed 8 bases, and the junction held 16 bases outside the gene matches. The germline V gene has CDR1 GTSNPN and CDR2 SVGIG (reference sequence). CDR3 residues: CAWGKSVGLAGGPGTQYF. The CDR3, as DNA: TGTGCCTGGGGGAAATCTGTGGGACTAGCGGGAGGGCCAGGTACGCAGTATTTT.

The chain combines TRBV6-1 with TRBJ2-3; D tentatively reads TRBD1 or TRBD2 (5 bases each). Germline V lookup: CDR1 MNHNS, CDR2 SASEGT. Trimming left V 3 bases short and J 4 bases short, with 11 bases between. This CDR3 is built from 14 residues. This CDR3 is CASSDGGSADTQYF. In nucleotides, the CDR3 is TGTGCCAGCAGTGATGGGGGTTCCGCAGATACGCAGTATTTT.

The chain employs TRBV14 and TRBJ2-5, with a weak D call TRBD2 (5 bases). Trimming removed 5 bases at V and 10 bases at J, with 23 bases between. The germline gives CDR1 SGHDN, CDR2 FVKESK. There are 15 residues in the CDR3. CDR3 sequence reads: CASSLAGSGSVGQYF. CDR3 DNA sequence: TGTGCCAGCAGCTTAGCCGGGTCGGGGTCGGTGGGCCAGTACTTC.

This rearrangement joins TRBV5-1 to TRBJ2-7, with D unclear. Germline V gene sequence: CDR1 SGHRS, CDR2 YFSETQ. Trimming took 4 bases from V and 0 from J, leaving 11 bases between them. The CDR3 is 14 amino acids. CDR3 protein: CASSRYTASYEQYF. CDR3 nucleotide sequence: TGCGCCAGCAGCAGGTATACCGCCTCCTACGAGCAGTACTTC. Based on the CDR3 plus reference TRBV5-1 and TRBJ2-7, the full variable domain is KAGVTQTPRYLIKTRGQQVTLSCSPISGHRSVSWYQQTPGQGLQFLFEYFSETQRNKGNFPGRFSGRQFSNSRSEMNVSTLELGDSALYLCASSRYTASYEQYFGPGTRLTVT.

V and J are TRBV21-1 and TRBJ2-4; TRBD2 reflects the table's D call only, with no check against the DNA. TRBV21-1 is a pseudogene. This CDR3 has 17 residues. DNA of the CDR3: TGTGCCAGCAGCAAAGAAGGCCGGGGATTTACCAAAAACATTCAGTACTTC. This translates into CASSKEGRGFTKNIQYF.

CDR3 coding DNA: TGTGCCAGCAGTGTGGACAGGGAGGTTGGCGAGCAGTACTTC. It codes for CASSVDREVGEQYF. The chain recombines TRBV6-1 with TRBJ2-7; 8 bases map to TRBD1. Germline trimming cut 4 bases from V and 6 bases from J; bases unmatched to any gene: 8. CDR1 and CDR2 from the germline V gene are MNHNS and SASEGT. This CDR3 region has 14 residues.

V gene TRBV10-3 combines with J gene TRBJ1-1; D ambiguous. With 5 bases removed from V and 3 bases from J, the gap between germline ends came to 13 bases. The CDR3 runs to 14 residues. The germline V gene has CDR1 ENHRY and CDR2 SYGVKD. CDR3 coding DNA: TGTGCCATCAGTCCGACCCCCCGGGACACTGAAGCTTTCTTT. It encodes CAISPTPRDTEAFF.

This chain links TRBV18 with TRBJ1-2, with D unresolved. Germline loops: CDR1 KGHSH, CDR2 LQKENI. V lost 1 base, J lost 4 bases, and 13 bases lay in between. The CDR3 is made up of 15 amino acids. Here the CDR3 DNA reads TGTGCCAGCTCACCACTCATCGGTCTGAGCTATGGCTACACCTTC. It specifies CASSPLIGLSYGYTF.

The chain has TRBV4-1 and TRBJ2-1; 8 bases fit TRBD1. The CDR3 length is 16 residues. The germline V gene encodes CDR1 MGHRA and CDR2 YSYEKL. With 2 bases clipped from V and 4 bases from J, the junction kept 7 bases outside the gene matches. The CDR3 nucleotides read TGCGCCAGCAGCCAACGGCCAGGACAGGGATACAATGAGCAGTTCTTC. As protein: CASSQRPGQGYNEQFF.

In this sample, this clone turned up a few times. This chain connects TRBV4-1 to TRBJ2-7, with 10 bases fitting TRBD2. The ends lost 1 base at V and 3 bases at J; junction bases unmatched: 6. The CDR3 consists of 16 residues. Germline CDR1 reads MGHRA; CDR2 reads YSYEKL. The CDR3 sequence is CASSQGLGLAVYEQYF. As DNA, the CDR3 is TGCGCCAGCAGCCAAGGCCTCGGACTAGCGGTCTACGAGCAGTACTTC.

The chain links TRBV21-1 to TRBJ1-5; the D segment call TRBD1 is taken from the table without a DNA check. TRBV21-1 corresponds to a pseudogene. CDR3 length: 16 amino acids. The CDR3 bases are TGTGCCAGCAGCACTACTGTGGACAGGAGCAATCAGCCCCAGCATTTT. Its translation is CASSTTVDRSNQPQHF.

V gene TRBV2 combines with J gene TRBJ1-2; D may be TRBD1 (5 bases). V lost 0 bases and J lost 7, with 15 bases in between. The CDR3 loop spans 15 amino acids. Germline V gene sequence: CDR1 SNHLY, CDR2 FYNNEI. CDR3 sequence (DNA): TGTGCCAGCAGTGAAGCGAACAACAGGCTTCCTGGCTACACCTTC. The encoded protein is CASSEANNRLPGYTF.

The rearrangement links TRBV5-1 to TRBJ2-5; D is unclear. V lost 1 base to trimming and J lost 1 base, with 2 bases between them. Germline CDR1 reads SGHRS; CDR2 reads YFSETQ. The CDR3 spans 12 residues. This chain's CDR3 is CASSLIQETQYF. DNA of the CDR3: TGCGCCAGCAGCTTGATCCAAGAGACCCAGTACTTC.

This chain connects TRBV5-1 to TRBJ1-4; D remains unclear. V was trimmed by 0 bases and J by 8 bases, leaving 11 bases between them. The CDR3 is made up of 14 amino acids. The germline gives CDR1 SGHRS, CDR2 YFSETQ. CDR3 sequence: CASSLGTVKEKLFF. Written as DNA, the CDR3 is TGCGCCAGCAGCTTGGGTACGGTCAAAGAAAAACTGTTTTTT.

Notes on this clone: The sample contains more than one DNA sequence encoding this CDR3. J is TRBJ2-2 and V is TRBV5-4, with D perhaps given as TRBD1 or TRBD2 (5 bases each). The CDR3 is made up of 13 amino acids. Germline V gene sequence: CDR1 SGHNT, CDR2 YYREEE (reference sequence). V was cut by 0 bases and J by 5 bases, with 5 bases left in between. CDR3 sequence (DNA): TGTGCCAGCAGCTTGGGGGGGACCGGGGAGCTGTTTTTT. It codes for CASSLGGTGELFF.

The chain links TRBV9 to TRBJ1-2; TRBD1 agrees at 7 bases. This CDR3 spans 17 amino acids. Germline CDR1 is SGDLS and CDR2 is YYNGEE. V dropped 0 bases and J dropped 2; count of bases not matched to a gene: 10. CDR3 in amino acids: CASSVAPRGESNYGYTF. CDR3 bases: TGTGCCAGCAGCGTAGCTCCCAGGGGGGAGTCCAACTATGGCTACACCTTC.

The CDR3 bases are TGTGCCAGCAGTCTCCCGGGACAGGGCTATGGCTACACCTTC. This codes for CASSLPGQGYGYTF. The V call is TRBV6-5, the J call TRBJ1-2, with TRBD1 matching 9 bases. Germline V gene lookup returns CDR1 MNHEY and CDR2 SVGAGI. CDR3 size: 14 residues. Trimming cost V 5 bases and J 4 bases; bases outside gene matches: 5.

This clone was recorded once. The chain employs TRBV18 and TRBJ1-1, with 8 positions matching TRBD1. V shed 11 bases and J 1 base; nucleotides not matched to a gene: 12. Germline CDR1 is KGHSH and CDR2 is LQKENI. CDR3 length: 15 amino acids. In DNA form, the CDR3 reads TGTGCCGTCACCCAGGGGGACAGGTGGAACACTGAAGCTTTCTTT. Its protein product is CAVTQGDRWNTEAFF.